This T cell receptor beta chain appears in the sequencing data of a study of cytomegalovirus exposure and HLA in healthy donors. As for the study in general: Some 85 million unique TCRs, all from HLA-typed donors, were included in an early release of the data. Points from the study as a whole: About 87% or about 30% of the time was how often most TCR beta V segments were productive, according to an earlier analysis. Exclusion applied to some V segments, including TRBV6-2 and TRBV6-3, as they were indistinguishable.

Germline CDR1 reads SGHKS; CDR2 reads YYEKEE (reference sequence). V lost 1 base, J lost 8 bases, and 7 bases stayed unmatched. This CDR3 has 15 amino acids. This PCR relied on a set of 60 Vbeta primers and 13 Jbeta primers. Original processing methods: Later reanalysis found approximately 76 million unique TCR beta chains, around 10 million of them shared. Libraries were prepared by immunoSEQ multiplex PCR; TCRdb keeps only in-frame clonotypes and omits some of them. The V and J calls and clone size were taken over from that table, and D and trimming were inferred from the DNA. The sample records some 180,000 clones, 76% being singletons. Turning to this clone: Its antigen is as yet unknown.

V is TRBV5-5 and J is TRBJ1-2, with 11 nucleotides matching TRBD1. The source of this sequence is a woman in her 30s in good health and CMV-seropositive. Sequenced input: PBMCs. CDR3 in DNA: TGTGCCAGCAGCTTGCAGGACAGGGGGCGCGGAGGCTACACCTTC. It encodes CASSLQDRGRGGYTF.